The rows below give T cell receptor beta chains drawn from one sample of a study of OX40 agonist ivuxolimab in advanced cancers. Data came from immunoSEQ multiplex PCR; TCRdb stores just in-frame clones and leaves some out. The table lists 45,000 to 60,000 clones, 80% to 90% of them singletons, with less than 7% in the top ten. The sequenced sample was CD4+ or CD8+ T cells sorted from blood, obtained in a trial of the OX40 agonist ivuxolimab. The receptors come from an adult with an advanced solid tumor such as melanoma, head and neck, liver or kidney cancer. Each CDR3 is given with its conserved first and last residue. D genes are given only for firm matches. Rows give clone size only sometimes, using once, few, many, or a class for an expanded clone.

clone_size: .
v_call: TRBV4-1
d_call: .
j_call: TRBJ1-2
cdr3_nt: TGCGCCAGCAGCCAGGCTTGGGCAGTCGTCGTGGGTGGCTACACCTTC
cdr3_aa: CASSQAWAVVVGGYTF

clone_size: .
v_call: TRBV2
d_call: TRBD1
j_call: TRBJ1-1
cdr3_nt: TGTGCCAGCAGTGTGGGACAGGGCACTGAAGCTTTCTTT
cdr3_aa: CASSVGQGTEAFF

clone_size: .
v_call: TRBV9
d_call: TRBD1
j_call: TRBJ2-1
cdr3_nt: TGTGCCAGCAGCGTCTACGGACAGGCATTCAATGAGCAGTTCTTC
cdr3_aa: CASSVYGQAFNEQFF

clone_size: .
v_call: TRBV18
d_call: .
j_call: TRBJ1-1
cdr3_nt: TGTGCCAGCTCATCCGTGGACATGCGAACGGTTGCTGAAGCTTTCTTT
cdr3_aa: CASSSVDMRTVAEAFF

clone_size: .
v_call: TRBV28
d_call: .
j_call: TRBJ2-2
cdr3_nt: TGTGCCAGCAGTAAGTGGGGAGTGCTGACCGGGGAGCTGTTTTTT
cdr3_aa: CASSKWGVLTGELFF

clone_size: few
v_call: TRBV6-5
d_call: TRBD1
j_call: TRBJ1-2
cdr3_nt: TGTGCCAGCACCCGGACAGGGGTAAACTATGGCTACACCTTC
cdr3_aa: CASTRTGVNYGYTF

clone_size: .
v_call: TRBV28
d_call: .
j_call: TRBJ1-3
cdr3_nt: TGTGCCAGCAGTTTTGCTAGAAACACCATATATTTT
cdr3_aa: CASSFARNTIYF

clone_size: .
v_call: TRBV27
d_call: .
j_call: TRBJ2-4
cdr3_nt: TGTGCCAGCAGTTTAGAGGGATCGACGAACATTCAGTACTTC
cdr3_aa: CASSLEGSTNIQYF

clone_size: .
v_call: TRBV21-1
d_call: .
j_call: TRBJ2-2
cdr3_nt: TGTGCCAGCACCCCGGGCAGGGACGACACCGGGGAGCTGTTTTTT
cdr3_aa: CASTPGRDDTGELFF

clone_size: few
v_call: TRBV6-1
d_call: TRBD1
j_call: TRBJ2-7
cdr3_nt: TGTGCCAGCAGCCGGGACAGGGGGATTTGGCAGTACTTC
cdr3_aa: CASSRDRGIWQYF

clone_size: .
v_call: TRBV6-6
d_call: .
j_call: TRBJ1-6
cdr3_nt: TGTGCCAGCAGTTACATGGAGAGCTCCTATAATTCACCCCTCCACTTT
cdr3_aa: CASSYMESSYNSPLHF

clone_size: .
v_call: TRBV4-2
d_call: .
j_call: TRBJ2-5
cdr3_nt: TGTGCCAGCAGCCAGGGCGGGGCCCAACCGGAGGAGACCCAGTACTTC
cdr3_aa: CASSQGGAQPEETQYF

clone_size: .
v_call: TRBV7-8
d_call: .
j_call: TRBJ1-5
cdr3_nt: TGTGCCAGCAGCAAAACCCCGTCGGGGATCGGCAATCAGCCCCAGCATTTT
cdr3_aa: CASSKTPSGIGNQPQHF

clone_size: .
v_call: TRBV19
d_call: .
j_call: TRBJ1-3
cdr3_nt: TGTGCCAGTAGCATGGGGGACTTTGGAAACACCATATATTTT
cdr3_aa: CASSMGDFGNTIYF

clone_size: once
v_call: TRBV11-2
d_call: .
j_call: TRBJ2-4
cdr3_nt: TGTGCCAGCACGAATCGGGACTTAGCCAAAAACATTCAGTACTTC
cdr3_aa: CASTNRDLAKNIQYF

clone_size: .
v_call: TRBV5-1
d_call: TRBD2
j_call: TRBJ2-3
cdr3_nt: TGCGCCAGCAGCACGGGACTAGCGGGGGGTGAAGATACGCAGTATTTT
cdr3_aa: CASSTGLAGGEDTQYF

clone_size: .
v_call: TRBV5-5
d_call: TRBD1
j_call: TRBJ1-1
cdr3_nt: TGTGCCAGCAGCGGAGGGACAGGTCGGAACACTGAAGCTTTCTTT
cdr3_aa: CASSGGTGRNTEAFF

clone_size: .
v_call: TRBV4-1
d_call: .
j_call: TRBJ2-3
cdr3_nt: TGCGCCAGCAGCCAAGTCAACCTAGTGAGCACAGATACGCAGTATTTT
cdr3_aa: CASSQVNLVSTDTQYF

clone_size: .
v_call: TRBV11-3
d_call: .
j_call: TRBJ2-3
cdr3_nt: TGTGCCAGCAGCTTAGAGGCAGATACGCAGTATTTT
cdr3_aa: CASSLEADTQYF

clone_size: .
v_call: TRBV5-1
d_call: TRBD1
j_call: TRBJ2-1
cdr3_nt: TGCGCCAGCCACGGACGACAGGGGATCGACAATGAGCAGTTCTTC
cdr3_aa: CASHGRQGIDNEQFF

clone_size: few
v_call: TRBV19
d_call: .
j_call: TRBJ1-5
cdr3_nt: TGTGCCAGTAGTTGGGGGCATGGCAATCAGCCCCAGCATTTT
cdr3_aa: CASSWGHGNQPQHF

clone_size: .
v_call: TRBV18
d_call: .
j_call: TRBJ1-1
cdr3_nt: TGTGCCAGCTCCCTCCAGGACGAGAACACTGAAGCTTTCTTT
cdr3_aa: CASSLQDENTEAFF

clone_size: .
v_call: TRBV6-5
d_call: TRBD1
j_call: TRBJ2-5
cdr3_nt: TGTGCCAGCAGCCGCACAGGGGCCCAAGAGACCCAGTACTTC
cdr3_aa: CASSRTGAQETQYF

clone_size: .
v_call: TRBV4-2
d_call: .
j_call: TRBJ1-1
cdr3_nt: TGTGCCAGCAGCCAGGACGTCCGGGCCATGAACACTGAAGCTTTCTTT
cdr3_aa: CASSQDVRAMNTEAFF

clone_size: few
v_call: TRBV7-9
d_call: TRBD1
j_call: TRBJ1-5
cdr3_nt: TGTGCCAGCAGCTTTACAGGGGGCAATCAGCCCCAGCATTTT
cdr3_aa: CASSFTGGNQPQHF

clone_size: .
v_call: TRBV5-5
d_call: TRBD1
j_call: TRBJ2-3
cdr3_nt: TGTGCCAGCAGCTTGGGACAGGGGTCAGATACGCAGTATTTT
cdr3_aa: CASSLGQGSDTQYF

clone_size: .
v_call: TRBV18
d_call: .
j_call: TRBJ2-1
cdr3_nt: TGTGCCAGCTCACCAGAGAGCTCCTACAATGAGCAGTTCTTC
cdr3_aa: CASSPESSYNEQFF

clone_size: .
v_call: TRBV18
d_call: .
j_call: TRBJ1-4
cdr3_nt: TGTGCCAGCTCACCCCGAGTGCCCTCAAATGAAAAACTGTTTTTT
cdr3_aa: CASSPRVPSNEKLFF

clone_size: once
v_call: TRBV18
d_call: .
j_call: TRBJ1-4
cdr3_nt: TGTGCCAGCTCACCAAGAGCGAGGGGGGATACCAATGAAAAACTGTTTTTT
cdr3_aa: CASSPRARGDTNEKLFF

clone_size: .
v_call: TRBV6-5
d_call: .
j_call: TRBJ2-3
cdr3_nt: TGTGCCAGCAGTTCCTTCACAGATACGCAGTATTTT
cdr3_aa: CASSSFTDTQYF

clone_size: .
v_call: TRBV4-1
d_call: .
j_call: TRBJ2-5
cdr3_nt: TGCGCCAGCAGCCAAGATGGGTATTTTGAGACCCAGTACTTC
cdr3_aa: CASSQDGYFETQYF

clone_size: .
v_call: TRBV27
d_call: .
j_call: TRBJ2-7
cdr3_nt: TGTGCCAGCAGGGCGTCGGGTCAGGGCCCCTACGAGCAGTACTTC
cdr3_aa: CASRASGQGPYEQYF

clone_size: .
v_call: TRBV28
d_call: .
j_call: TRBJ1-5
cdr3_nt: TGTGCCACCAGGGATTATAGCAATCAGCCCCAGCATTTT
cdr3_aa: CATRDYSNQPQHF

clone_size: once
v_call: TRBV6-1
d_call: .
j_call: TRBJ1-3
cdr3_nt: TGTGCCAGCAGACCAACAGCGAGCTCTGGAAACACCATATATTTT
cdr3_aa: CASRPTASSGNTIYF

clone_size: .
v_call: TRBV30
d_call: TRBD1
j_call: TRBJ1-5
cdr3_nt: TGTGCCTGGAGCCCCAGGGGGCGCGGTAGGCAGCCCCAGCATTTT
cdr3_aa: CAWSPRGRGRQPQHF

clone_size: .
v_call: TRBV6-6
d_call: TRBD1
j_call: TRBJ1-1
cdr3_nt: TGTGCCACGGAGACAGGGCAGAACACTGAAGCTTTCTTT
cdr3_aa: CATETGQNTEAFF

clone_size: .
v_call: TRBV27
d_call: .
j_call: TRBJ1-5
cdr3_nt: TGTGCCAGCAGTCGAACCGACACTAGCAATCAGCCCCAGCATTTT
cdr3_aa: CASSRTDTSNQPQHF

clone_size: .
v_call: TRBV18
d_call: .
j_call: TRBJ1-4
cdr3_nt: TGTGCCAGCTCACCAGAGGTACTGAGCGAAAAACTGTTTTTT
cdr3_aa: CASSPEVLSEKLFF

clone_size: .
v_call: TRBV6-5
d_call: .
j_call: TRBJ1-2
cdr3_nt: TGTGCCAGCAGTTCCAACGACGGATCCTATGGCTACACCTTC
cdr3_aa: CASSSNDGSYGYTF

clone_size: .
v_call: TRBV6-5
d_call: .
j_call: TRBJ1-1
cdr3_nt: TGTGCCACCAACCCCCAGGGTATGAACACTGAAGCTTTCTTT
cdr3_aa: CATNPQGMNTEAFF

clone_size: .
v_call: TRBV19
d_call: .
j_call: TRBJ1-6
cdr3_nt: TGTGCCAGTACCCTCGGAAGGGGCGCGGGTTCACCCCTCCACTTT
cdr3_aa: CASTLGRGAGSPLHF

clone_size: .
v_call: TRBV28
d_call: .
j_call: TRBJ1-3
cdr3_nt: TGTGCCAGCAGTTTGGCTGGCGGCCGCGGGGGCACCATATATTTT
cdr3_aa: CASSLAGGRGGTIYF

clone_size: .
v_call: TRBV18
d_call: .
j_call: TRBJ2-5
cdr3_nt: TGTGCCAGCTCACCAGCCGAGGTGGAGACCCAGTACTTC
cdr3_aa: CASSPAEVETQYF

clone_size: .
v_call: TRBV28
d_call: TRBD2
j_call: TRBJ2-7
cdr3_nt: TGTGCCAGCAGTTTATGGCCGGGAGGGGCGGAGCAGTACTTC
cdr3_aa: CASSLWPGGAEQYF

clone_size: .
v_call: TRBV18
d_call: .
j_call: TRBJ1-1
cdr3_nt: TGTGCCAGCAAGAGATCCGGTTATGAAGCTTTCTTT
cdr3_aa: CASKRSGYEAFF

clone_size: .
v_call: TRBV2
d_call: TRBD1
j_call: TRBJ2-5
cdr3_nt: TGTGCCAGCAGTTCGGGACAGCGACAAGAGACCCAGTACTTC
cdr3_aa: CASSSGQRQETQYF

clone_size: .
v_call: TRBV4-1
d_call: TRBD1
j_call: TRBJ1-6
cdr3_nt: TGCGCCAGCAGCCGCCCAGGGGGCGCGGGGAATTCACCCCTCCACTTT
cdr3_aa: CASSRPGGAGNSPLHF

clone_size: .
v_call: TRBV28
d_call: TRBD2
j_call: TRBJ2-1
cdr3_nt: TGTGCCAGCAGCTACCCGGGACTAGTGACCTACAATGAGCAGTTCTTC
cdr3_aa: CASSYPGLVTYNEQFF

clone_size: .
v_call: TRBV19
d_call: .
j_call: TRBJ1-1
cdr3_nt: TGTGCCAGTAGCCCCAGTGGGGCTGAAGCTTTCTTT
cdr3_aa: CASSPSGAEAFF

clone_size: .
v_call: TRBV10-3
d_call: TRBD1
j_call: TRBJ1-1
cdr3_nt: TGTGCCATCAGTGGAGGGACAGCGACCCCGATGAACACTGAAGCTTTCTTT
cdr3_aa: CAISGGTATPMNTEAFF

clone_size: .
v_call: TRBV6-5
d_call: TRBD1
j_call: TRBJ1-1
cdr3_nt: TGTGCCAGCAGTCGGGGACAGGGAGCTTTCTTT
cdr3_aa: CASSRGQGAFF

clone_size: .
v_call: TRBV5-4
d_call: .
j_call: TRBJ1-6
cdr3_nt: TGTGCCAGCAGCTTGACCTATAATTCACCCCTCCACTTT
cdr3_aa: CASSLTYNSPLHF

clone_size: .
v_call: TRBV7-2
d_call: .
j_call: TRBJ1-4
cdr3_nt: TGTGCCAGCTCACGACCGATCACTAATGAAAAACTGTTTTTT
cdr3_aa: CASSRPITNEKLFF

clone_size: once
v_call: TRBV14
d_call: TRBD2
j_call: TRBJ2-1
cdr3_nt: TGTGCCAGCAGCCATATAGCGGGGGGGCCGGTTTGGAATGAGCAGTTCTTC
cdr3_aa: CASSHIAGGPVWNEQFF

clone_size: once
v_call: TRBV18
d_call: .
j_call: TRBJ2-7
cdr3_nt: TGTGCCAGCTCACCAAGCTCCTACGAGCAGTACTTC
cdr3_aa: CASSPSSYEQYF

clone_size: once
v_call: TRBV10-3
d_call: TRBD1
j_call: TRBJ1-6
cdr3_nt: TGTGCCATCAGGGACAGGGATGGTTCACCCCTCCACTTT
cdr3_aa: CAIRDRDGSPLHF

clone_size: .
v_call: TRBV2
d_call: .
j_call: TRBJ1-2
cdr3_nt: TGTGCCAGCAGTGCGGGGGGCATGAGCTATGGCTACACCTTC
cdr3_aa: CASSAGGMSYGYTF

clone_size: .
v_call: TRBV9
d_call: TRBD1
j_call: TRBJ1-1
cdr3_nt: TGTGCCAGCAGCCCCCGACAGGGGGCCGGTTCTGAAGCTTTCTTT
cdr3_aa: CASSPRQGAGSEAFF